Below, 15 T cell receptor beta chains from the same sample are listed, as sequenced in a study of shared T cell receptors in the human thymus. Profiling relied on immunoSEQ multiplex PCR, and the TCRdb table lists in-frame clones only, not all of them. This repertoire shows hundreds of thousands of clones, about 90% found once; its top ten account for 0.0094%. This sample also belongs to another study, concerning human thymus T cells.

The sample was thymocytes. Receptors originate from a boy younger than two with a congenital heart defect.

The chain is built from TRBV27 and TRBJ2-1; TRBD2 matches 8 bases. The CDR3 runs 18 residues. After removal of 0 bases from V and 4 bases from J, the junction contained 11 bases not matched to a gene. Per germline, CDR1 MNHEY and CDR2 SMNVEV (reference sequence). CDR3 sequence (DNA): TGTGCCAGCAGTTTATCGGAACCGGGACTAGTGGATTACAATGAGCAGTTCTTC. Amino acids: CASSLSEPGLVDYNEQFF.

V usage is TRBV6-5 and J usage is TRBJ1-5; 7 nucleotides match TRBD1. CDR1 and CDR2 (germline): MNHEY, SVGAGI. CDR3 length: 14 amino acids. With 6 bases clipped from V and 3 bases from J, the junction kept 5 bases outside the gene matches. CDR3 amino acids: CASSHRGDNQPQHF. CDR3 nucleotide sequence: TGTGCCAGCAGCCACAGGGGCGACAATCAGCCCCAGCATTTT.

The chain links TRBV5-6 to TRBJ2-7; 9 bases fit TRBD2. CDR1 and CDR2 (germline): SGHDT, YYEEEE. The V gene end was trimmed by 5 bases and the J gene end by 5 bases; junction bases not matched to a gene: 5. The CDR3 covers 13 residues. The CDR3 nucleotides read TGTGCCAGCAGACCTAGCGGGATTAACGAGCAGTACTTC. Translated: CASRPSGINEQYF.

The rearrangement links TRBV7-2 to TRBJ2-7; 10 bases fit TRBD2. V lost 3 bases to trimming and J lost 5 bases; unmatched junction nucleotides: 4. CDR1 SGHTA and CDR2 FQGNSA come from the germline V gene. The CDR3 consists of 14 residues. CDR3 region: CASSLRLAGDEQYF. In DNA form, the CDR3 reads TGTGCCAGCAGCTTGCGGCTAGCGGGAGACGAGCAGTACTTC.

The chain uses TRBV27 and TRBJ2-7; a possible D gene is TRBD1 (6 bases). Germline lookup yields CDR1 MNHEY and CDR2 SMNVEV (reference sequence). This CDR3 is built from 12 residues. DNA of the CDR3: TGTGCGACCAAAGGCCCAGGGGTCGAGCAGTACTTC. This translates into CATKGPGVEQYF.

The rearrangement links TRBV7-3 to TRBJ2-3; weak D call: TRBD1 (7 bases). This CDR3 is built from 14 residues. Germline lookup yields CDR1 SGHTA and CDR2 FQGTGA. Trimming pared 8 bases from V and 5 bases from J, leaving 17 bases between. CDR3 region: CASRSGGRGDTQYF. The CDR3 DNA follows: TGTGCCAGCCGTTCAGGGGGGCGAGGAGATACGCAGTATTTT.

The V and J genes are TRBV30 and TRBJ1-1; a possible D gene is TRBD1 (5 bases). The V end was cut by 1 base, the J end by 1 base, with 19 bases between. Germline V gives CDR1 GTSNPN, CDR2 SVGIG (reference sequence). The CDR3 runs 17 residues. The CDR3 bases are TGTGCCTGGAGTGCTCCCGGTGGGGGGGTTCCGAACACTGAAGCTTTCTTT. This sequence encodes CAWSAPGGGVPNTEAFF.

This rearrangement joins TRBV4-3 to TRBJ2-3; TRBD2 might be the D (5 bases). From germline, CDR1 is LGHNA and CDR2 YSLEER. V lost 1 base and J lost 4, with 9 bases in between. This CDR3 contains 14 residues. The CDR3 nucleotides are TGCGCCAGCAGCCAAGCACTAGTGGCAGATACGCAGTATTTT. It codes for CASSQALVADTQYF.

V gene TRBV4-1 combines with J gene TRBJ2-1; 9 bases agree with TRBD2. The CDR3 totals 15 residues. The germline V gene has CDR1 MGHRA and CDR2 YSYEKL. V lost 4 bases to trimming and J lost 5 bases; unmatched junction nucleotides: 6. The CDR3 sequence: CASSPRTSEDNEQFF. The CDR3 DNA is TGCGCCAGCAGCCCACGGACTAGCGAGGACAATGAGCAGTTCTTC.

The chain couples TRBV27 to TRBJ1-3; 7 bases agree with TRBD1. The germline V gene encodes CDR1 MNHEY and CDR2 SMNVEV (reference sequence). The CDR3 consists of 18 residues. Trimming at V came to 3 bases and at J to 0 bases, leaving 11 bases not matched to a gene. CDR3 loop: CASSFAPPDRVSGNTIYF. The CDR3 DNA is TGTGCCAGCAGTTTCGCCCCCCCCGACAGGGTCTCTGGAAACACCATATATTTT.

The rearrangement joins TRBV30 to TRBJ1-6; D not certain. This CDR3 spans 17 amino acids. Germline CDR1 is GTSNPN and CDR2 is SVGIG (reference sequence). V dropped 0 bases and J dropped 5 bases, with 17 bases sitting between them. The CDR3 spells CAWSVQDPRINNSPLHF. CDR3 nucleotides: TGTGCCTGGAGTGTCCAAGACCCTAGGATAAATAATTCACCCCTCCACTTT.

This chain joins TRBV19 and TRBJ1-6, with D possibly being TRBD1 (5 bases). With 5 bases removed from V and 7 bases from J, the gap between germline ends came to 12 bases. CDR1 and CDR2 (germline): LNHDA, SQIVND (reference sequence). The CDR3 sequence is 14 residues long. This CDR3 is CASSFGRANSPLHF. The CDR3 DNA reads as TGTGCCAGTAGTTTTGGCAGGGCCAATTCACCCCTCCACTTT.

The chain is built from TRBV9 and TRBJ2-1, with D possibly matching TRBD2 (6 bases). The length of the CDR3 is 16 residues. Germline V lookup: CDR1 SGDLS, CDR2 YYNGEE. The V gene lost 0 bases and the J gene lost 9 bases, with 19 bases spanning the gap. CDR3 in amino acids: CASSVGSRLVGGEQFF. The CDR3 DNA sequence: TGTGCCAGCAGCGTAGGCTCTAGACTAGTTGGCGGTGAGCAGTTCTTC.

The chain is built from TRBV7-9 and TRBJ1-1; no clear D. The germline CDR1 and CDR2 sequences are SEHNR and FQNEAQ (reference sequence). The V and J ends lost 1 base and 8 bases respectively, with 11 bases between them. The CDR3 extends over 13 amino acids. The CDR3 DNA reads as TGTGCCAGCAGCTTAGGTGTGGCAACAGAAGCTTTCTTT. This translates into CASSLGVATEAFF.

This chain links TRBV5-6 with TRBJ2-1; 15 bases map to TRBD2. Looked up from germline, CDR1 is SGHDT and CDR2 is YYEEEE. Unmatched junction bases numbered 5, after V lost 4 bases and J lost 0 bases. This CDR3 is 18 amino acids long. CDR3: CASSPGTSGGPSYNEQFF. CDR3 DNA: TGTGCCAGCAGCCCGGGGACTAGCGGGGGGCCCTCCTACAATGAGCAGTTCTTC.